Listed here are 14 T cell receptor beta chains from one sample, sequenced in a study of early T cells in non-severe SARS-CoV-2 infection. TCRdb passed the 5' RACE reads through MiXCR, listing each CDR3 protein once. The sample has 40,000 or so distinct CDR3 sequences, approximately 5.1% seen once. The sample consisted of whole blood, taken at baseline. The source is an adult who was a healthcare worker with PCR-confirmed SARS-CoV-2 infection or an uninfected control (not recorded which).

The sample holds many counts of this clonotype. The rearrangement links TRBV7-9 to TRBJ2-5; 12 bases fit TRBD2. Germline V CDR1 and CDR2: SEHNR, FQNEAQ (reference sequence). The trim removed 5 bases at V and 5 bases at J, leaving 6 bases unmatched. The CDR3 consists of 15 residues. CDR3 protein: CASSAGLAGLETQYF. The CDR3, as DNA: TGTGCCAGCAGCGCCGGACTAGCGGGACTGGAGACCCAGTACTTC.

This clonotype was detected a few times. DNA for the CDR3: TGTGCCAGCAGCCAAGATAAGGCAGGGGCTGGGGCCAACGTCCTGACTTTC. Protein: CASSQDKAGAGANVLTF. The chain employs TRBV4-2 and TRBJ2-6, with a weak D call TRBD1 (6 bases). Germline CDR1 is LGHNA and CDR2 is YNFKEQ. This CDR3 contains 17 residues. V lost 0 bases and J lost 2, with 11 bases in between.

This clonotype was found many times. CDR3 nucleotides: TGTGCCAGCAGCATGGGGACAGTTCCCTCTGGGGCCAACGTCCTGACTTTC. As protein: CASSMGTVPSGANVLTF. This rearrangement joins TRBV6-2 or TRBV6-3 to TRBJ2-6; 7 bases are shared with TRBD1. CDR1 is MNHEY, CDR2 SVGEGT, per germline. J gave up 0 bases and V 6 bases, and 8 bases lay outside the gene matches. The CDR3 extends over 17 amino acids.

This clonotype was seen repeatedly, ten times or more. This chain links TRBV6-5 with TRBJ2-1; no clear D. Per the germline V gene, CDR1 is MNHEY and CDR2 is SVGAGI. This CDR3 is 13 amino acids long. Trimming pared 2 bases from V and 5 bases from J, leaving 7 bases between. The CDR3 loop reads CASSYGFNNEQFF. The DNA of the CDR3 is TGTGCCAGCAGTTACGGCTTTAACAATGAGCAGTTCTTC.

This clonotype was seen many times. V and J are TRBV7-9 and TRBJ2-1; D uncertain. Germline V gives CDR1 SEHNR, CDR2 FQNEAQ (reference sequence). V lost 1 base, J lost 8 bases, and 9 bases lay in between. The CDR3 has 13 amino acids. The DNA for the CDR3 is TGTGCCAGCAGCTTAGGTTCGGCCGATGAGCAGTTCTTC. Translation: CASSLGSADEQFF.

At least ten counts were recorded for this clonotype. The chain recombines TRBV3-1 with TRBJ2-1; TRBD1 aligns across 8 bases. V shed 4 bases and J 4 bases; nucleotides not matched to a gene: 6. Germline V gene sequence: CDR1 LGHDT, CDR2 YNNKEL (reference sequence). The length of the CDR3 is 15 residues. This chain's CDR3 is CASSRRTGQYNEQFF. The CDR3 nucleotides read TGTGCCAGCAGCCGTCGGACAGGGCAATACAATGAGCAGTTCTTC.

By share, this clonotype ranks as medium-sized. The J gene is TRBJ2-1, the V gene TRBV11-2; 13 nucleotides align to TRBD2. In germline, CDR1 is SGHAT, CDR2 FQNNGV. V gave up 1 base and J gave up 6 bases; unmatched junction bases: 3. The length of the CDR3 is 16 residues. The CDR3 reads CASSLVGTSGINEQFF. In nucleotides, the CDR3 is TGTGCCAGCAGCTTAGTCGGGACTAGCGGGATCAATGAGCAGTTCTTC.

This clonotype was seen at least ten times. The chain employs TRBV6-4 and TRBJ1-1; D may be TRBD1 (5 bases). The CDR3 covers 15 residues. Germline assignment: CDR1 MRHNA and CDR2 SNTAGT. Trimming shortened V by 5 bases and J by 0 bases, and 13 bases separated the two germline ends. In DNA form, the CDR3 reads TGTGCCAGCAGTCCGTCAGGGTCTATGAACACTGAAGCTTTCTTT. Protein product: CASSPSGSMNTEAFF.

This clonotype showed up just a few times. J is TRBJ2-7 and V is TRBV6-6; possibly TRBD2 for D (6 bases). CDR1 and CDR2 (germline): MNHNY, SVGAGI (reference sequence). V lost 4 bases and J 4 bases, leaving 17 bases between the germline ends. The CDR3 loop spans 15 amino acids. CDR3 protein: CASSFNRDWGYEQYV. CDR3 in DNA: TGTGCCAGCAGTTTCAACCGGGACTGGGGATACGAGCAGTACGTC.

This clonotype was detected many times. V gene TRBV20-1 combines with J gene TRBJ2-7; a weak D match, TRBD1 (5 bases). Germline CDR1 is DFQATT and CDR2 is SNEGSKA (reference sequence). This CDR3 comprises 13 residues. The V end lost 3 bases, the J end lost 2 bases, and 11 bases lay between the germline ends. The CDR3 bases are TGCAGTGCTAGGGGGCGGAATACCTACGAGCAGTACTTC. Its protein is CSARGRNTYEQYF.

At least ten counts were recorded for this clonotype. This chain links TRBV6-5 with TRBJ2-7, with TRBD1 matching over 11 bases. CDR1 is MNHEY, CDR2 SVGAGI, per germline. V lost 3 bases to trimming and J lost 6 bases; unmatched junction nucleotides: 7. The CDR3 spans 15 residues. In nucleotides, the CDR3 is TGTGCCAGCAGTTATTCCGGGACAGGGGGTCGCGAGCAGTACTTC. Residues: CASSYSGTGGREQYF.

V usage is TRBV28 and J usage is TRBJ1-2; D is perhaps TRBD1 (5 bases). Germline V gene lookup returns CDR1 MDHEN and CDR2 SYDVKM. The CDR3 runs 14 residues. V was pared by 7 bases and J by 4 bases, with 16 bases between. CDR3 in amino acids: CASIISGDSYGYTF. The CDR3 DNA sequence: TGTGCCAGCATCATCTCGGGGGATTCCTATGGCTACACCTTC.

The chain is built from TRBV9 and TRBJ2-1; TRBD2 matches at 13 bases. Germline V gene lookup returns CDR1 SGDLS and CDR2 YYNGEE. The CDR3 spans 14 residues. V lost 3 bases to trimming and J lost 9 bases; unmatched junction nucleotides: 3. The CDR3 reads CASSAGLAGLEQFF. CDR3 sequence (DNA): TGTGCCAGCAGCGCGGGACTAGCGGGACTTGAGCAGTTCTTC.

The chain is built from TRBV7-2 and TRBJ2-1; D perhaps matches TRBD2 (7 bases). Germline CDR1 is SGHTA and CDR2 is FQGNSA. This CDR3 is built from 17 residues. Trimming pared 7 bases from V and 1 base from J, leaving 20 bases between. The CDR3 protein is CASIGGGPTNSYNEQFF. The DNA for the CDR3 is TGTGCCAGCATAGGGGGGGGACCAACAAATTCCTACAATGAGCAGTTCTTC.